The 21 T cell receptor beta chains presented below share a single source sample, sequenced in a study of T cell changes during pregnancy in multiple sclerosis. The repertoire was sequenced with immunoSEQ multiplex PCR; TCRdb's copy has only in-frame clones and lacks some. The repertoire holds 50,000 to 75,000 clones, about 93% seen once, with around 2.8% in the top ten. The sequences come from peripheral blood, collected in the third trimester of pregnancy. These receptors all stem from a female donor in good health, enrolled as a control in a pregnancy study.

The V call is TRBV12-2, the J call TRBJ1-1; the D call TRBD1 from the table was never checked on the DNA. TRBV12-2 is deemed a pseudogene. The CDR3 totals 20 residues. The CDR3 DNA follows: TGTGCAAGTCGCCCCAAAGGAGGACAGGGTAAAAAGGTGGGGAACACTGAAGCTTTCTTT. Protein sequence: CASRPKGGQGKKVGNTEAFF.

Concerning this clone: An end of the junction does not agree with germline; a read error may underlie this. V gene TRBV7-7 combines with J gene TRBJ1-3; D uncertain. The CDR3 has 15 amino acids. Looked up from germline, CDR1 is SSHAT and CDR2 is FNYEAQ (reference sequence). The CDR3 sequence is CASSLNPGFGNTIYF. The DNA of the CDR3 is TGTGCTAGCAGCCTTAACCCGGGGTTCGGAAACACCATATATTTT.

J is TRBJ1-2 and V is TRBV6-5; no reliable D call. Trimming removed 5 bases at V and 4 bases at J, with 11 bases between. CDR1 is MNHEY, CDR2 SVGAGI, per germline. This CDR3 comprises 13 residues. The CDR3 DNA sequence: TGTGCCAGCAGTGCAGCGACGGTCTATGGCTACACCTTC. This encodes CASSAATVYGYTF.

The chain uses TRBV6-6 and TRBJ1-1; D remains ambiguous. Germline lookup yields CDR1 MNHNY and CDR2 SVGAGI (reference sequence). The CDR3 is 14 amino acids. Trimming stripped 2 bases from V and 4 bases from J, with 11 bases between. CDR3 nucleotides: TGTGCCAGCAGTTACGAGGGCGCGAGCACTGAAGCTTTCTTT. This sequence encodes CASSYEGASTEAFF.

In this sample, this clone turned up once. The chain couples TRBV7-2 to TRBJ2-3; 10 positions agree with TRBD2. V trimming: 1 base; J trimming: 1 base; junction bases outside the gene matches: 5. The germline CDR1 and CDR2 sequences are SGHTA and FQGNSA. The CDR3 length is 17 residues. CDR3 in DNA: TGTGCCAGCAGCTTAGGGGCTCTAGCGGGGGGCACAGATACGCAGTATTTT. Translation gives CASSLGALAGGTDTQYF. Using reference TRBV7-2 and TRBJ2-3 for the parts outside the CDR3, the full variable domain is GAGVSQSPSNKVTEKGKDVELRCDPISGHTALYWYRQSLGQGLEFLIYFQGNSAPDKSGLPSDRFSAERTGGSVSTLTIQRTQQEDSAVYLCASSLGALAGGTDTQYFGPGTRLTVL.

The J gene is TRBJ2-7, the V gene TRBV7-8; TRBD2 might be the D (6 bases). Germline CDR1 and CDR2: SGHVS and FQNEAQ. The CDR3 has 15 amino acids. V was shortened by 3 bases and J by 6 bases, with 18 bases between the two germline ends. CDR3 in DNA: TGTGCCAGCAGCTTGAAAGCAGTAGGTAGCGGCGAGCAGTACTTC. It is translated as CASSLKAVGSGEQYF.

The rearrangement joins TRBV5-1 to TRBJ1-6; possibly TRBD1 for D (6 bases). Per germline, CDR1 SGHRS and CDR2 YFSETQ. The CDR3 is made up of 14 amino acids. Trimming left V 5 bases short and J 6 bases short, with 12 bases between. As DNA, the CDR3 is TGCGCCAGCAGAAATGGACAGTCTAATTCACCCCTCCACTTT. The encoded protein is CASRNGQSNSPLHF.

The V gene is TRBV19, the J gene TRBJ2-2; D not resolved. The germline V gene encodes CDR1 LNHDA and CDR2 SQIVND (reference sequence). V lost 3 bases, J lost 6 bases, and 11 bases lay in between. The CDR3 length is 14 residues. CDR3 sequence: CASSIRTEAGELFF. In DNA, the CDR3 is TGTGCCAGTAGTATCAGAACAGAAGCCGGGGAGCTGTTTTTT.

The chain combines TRBV7-2 with TRBJ2-5; 15 nucleotides agree with TRBD2. Germline trimming cut 4 bases from V and 4 bases from J; bases unmatched to any gene: 7. Germline CDR1 reads SGHTA; CDR2 reads FQGNSA. CDR3 length: 17 residues. The CDR3 here is CASSSGLAGGDRETQYF. The CDR3 nucleotides read TGTGCCAGCAGCTCCGGACTAGCGGGAGGGGATAGAGAGACCCAGTACTTC.

The chain carries TRBV29-1 and TRBJ1-2; 7 nucleotides align to TRBD1. The CDR3 is 9 residues long. From germline, CDR1 is SQVTM and CDR2 ANQGSEA. As DNA, the CDR3 is TGCGGCCCAGGGGGTGGCTACACCTTC. This sequence encodes CGPGGGYTF.

V usage is TRBV5-8 and J usage is TRBJ2-7; D unresolved. This CDR3 is 11 amino acids long. Germline assignment: CDR1 SGHTS and CDR2 YDEGEE. The ends were cut back, 7 bases at V and 4 bases at J, with 9 bases in the middle. The CDR3 region has the DNA TGTGCCAGCCAAAGCCGTTACGAGCAGTACTTC. This translates into CASQSRYEQYF.

This clone was counted once. The chain carries TRBV5-5 and TRBJ2-2; 7 bases align to TRBD1. This CDR3 has 15 amino acids. Trimming removed 1 base from V and 4 bases from J; junction bases left unmatched: 4. Germline V lookup: CDR1 SGHKS, CDR2 YYEKEE (reference sequence). The CDR3 bases are TGTGCCAGCAGCTTGAGGGGGCAGGGCACCGGGGAGCTGTTTTTT. It encodes CASSLRGQGTGELFF.

CDR3 bases: TGTGCCAGTAAAGAGGGACTAGCGTTAAACGAGCAGTACTTC. This sequence encodes CASKEGLALNEQYF. The chain links TRBV6-5 to TRBJ2-7, with 10 bases lining up with TRBD2. Germline assignment: CDR1 MNHEY and CDR2 SVGAGI. V dropped 9 bases and J dropped 5; count of bases not matched to a gene: 10. The CDR3 contains 14 residues.

V gene TRBV4-1 combines with J gene TRBJ2-1; possibly TRBD2 for D (5 bases). This CDR3 is 15 amino acids long. Trimming removed 2 bases from V and 0 bases from J, with 8 bases in between. The germline V gene has CDR1 MGHRA and CDR2 YSYEKL. The CDR3 sequence: CASSQRGSSYNEQFF. CDR3 nucleotide sequence: TGCGCCAGCAGCCAAAGAGGGAGCTCCTACAATGAGCAGTTCTTC.

This chain connects TRBV28 to TRBJ2-7; D perhaps matches TRBD2 (5 bases). The germline CDR1 and CDR2 sequences are MDHEN and SYDVKM. The CDR3 totals 12 residues. Trimming removed 6 bases from V and 5 bases from J, with 11 bases in between. The CDR3: CASRDWKDEQYF. The CDR3 DNA reads as TGTGCCAGCAGGGACTGGAAAGACGAGCAGTACTTC.

V usage is TRBV5-6 and J usage is TRBJ2-1; 11 bases fit TRBD2. The ends lost 3 bases at V and 4 bases at J; junction bases unmatched: 3. The germline gives CDR1 SGHDT, CDR2 YYEEEE. CDR3 length: 15 residues. CDR3 nucleotides: TGTGCCAGCAGCTGGGGGACTAGCGGATACAATGAGCAGTTCTTC. Encoded protein: CASSWGTSGYNEQFF.

This clone appeared once. The V and J genes are TRBV5-1 and TRBJ2-7, with D possibly matching TRBD1 (6 bases). The V end was cut by 1 base, the J end by 6 bases, with 14 bases between. Germline V gene sequence: CDR1 SGHRS, CDR2 YFSETQ. CDR3 length: 14 residues. The CDR3 bases are TGCGCCAGCAGCTTGCTCACAGGGTCGGCCGAGCAGTACTTC. Residues: CASSLLTGSAEQYF.

The rearrangement joins TRBV5-1 to TRBJ1-1; D remains unclear. The CDR3 runs to 15 residues. V was cut by 0 bases and J by 5 bases, with 14 bases left in between. Germline V lookup: CDR1 SGHRS, CDR2 YFSETQ. The CDR3 is CASSLVVGSGTEAFF. As DNA, the CDR3 is TGCGCCAGCAGCTTGGTTGTGGGGTCGGGGACTGAAGCTTTCTTT.

The chain's CDR3 is CASSAGRGQGRTEAFF. The CDR3 coding sequence is TGTGCCAGCAGCGCCGGACGGGGACAGGGGCGGACTGAAGCTTTCTTT. The chain links TRBV11-2 to TRBJ1-1, with 10 bases fitting TRBD1. There are 16 residues in the CDR3. V was pared by 5 bases and J by 5 bases, with 11 bases of the junction left unmatched. Germline assignment: CDR1 SGHAT and CDR2 FQNNGV.

The chain has TRBV7-2 and TRBJ1-1, with D possibly TRBD1 on 5 matching bases. Trimming took off 3 bases at V and 6 bases at J, with 17 bases between the two ends. This CDR3 is built from 15 residues. Looked up from germline, CDR1 is SGHTA and CDR2 is FQGNSA. CDR3 region: CASSLTQRGRPEAFF. CDR3 nucleotides: TGTGCCAGCAGCTTGACCCAGCGGGGGAGGCCTGAAGCTTTCTTT.

The rearrangement joins TRBV7-3 to TRBJ2-1; 9 bases map to TRBD2. J lost 6 bases, V lost 0 bases, and 3 bases had no gene match. Germline CDR1 SGHTA, CDR2 FQGTGA. The CDR3 is 15 residues long. CDR3 sequence: CASSLTGLAVNEQFF. CDR3 bases: TGTGCCAGCAGCTTAACGGGACTAGCAGTCAATGAGCAGTTCTTC.